A selection of T cell receptor beta chains follows, all from one sample in a study of identifying expanded T cells in peripheral blood. The protocol was immunoSEQ multiplex PCR, while the TCRdb copy is restricted to in-frame clones and leaves out a portion. The data show approximately 140,000 clones, 75% to 90% seen once. Specimen: blood. These receptor sequences come from a person aged 18-70 years in good health. CDR3s include the opening cysteine and the closing phenylalanine or tryptophan. The D gene is left open where the match is weak. Expanded clones are given a class, and other clones once, few, many or no size at all.

j_call | clone_size | d_call | v_call | cdr3_aa | cdr3_nt
TRBJ2-3 | NA | NA | TRBV6-4 | CASSDQPGSTDTQYF | TGTGCCAGCAGTGACCAGCCAGGGAGCACAGATACGCAGTATTTT
TRBJ1-4 | NA | NA | TRBV7-2 | CASSLYGGAGEKLFF | TGTGCCAGCAGCTTATATGGGGGGGCAGGTGAAAAACTGTTTTTT
TRBJ2-3 | few | TRBD2 | TRBV9 | CASSVLAGASWATDTQYF | TGTGCCAGCAGCGTGCTAGCGGGAGCTAGTTGGGCCACAGATACGCAGTATTTT
TRBJ2-3 | few | NA | TRBV28 | CASSLKGTQYF | TGTGCCAGCAGTTTAAAGGGTACGCAGTATTTT
TRBJ2-7 | NA | NA | TRBV14 | CASRQKGDYEQYF | TGTGCCAGCAGACAAAAGGGAGATTACGAGCAGTACTTC
TRBJ2-5 | NA | NA | TRBV19 | CASSPRDQETQYF | TGTGCCAGTAGTCCCAGGGACCAAGAGACCCAGTACTTC
TRBJ2-1 | NA | TRBD2 | TRBV7-3 | CASSPLSGRAGEEQFF | TGTGCCAGCAGCCCCCTTAGCGGGAGGGCCGGTGAAGAGCAGTTCTTC
TRBJ2-3 | NA | TRBD2 | TRBV5-1 | CASSGPSREPDTQYF | TGCGCCAGCAGCGGGCCCTCGCGGGAGCCAGATACGCAGTATTTT
TRBJ2-1 | NA | NA | TRBV5-1 | CASSLVHRVKDNEQFF | TGCGCCAGCAGCTTGGTCCACAGGGTAAAGGACAATGAGCAGTTCTTC
TRBJ2-2 | NA | TRBD2 | TRBV2 | CATSGLAMTGELFF | TGTGCCACCTCGGGACTAGCGATGACCGGGGAGCTGTTTTTT
TRBJ2-3 | NA | NA | TRBV28 | CASSPRGATDTQYF | TGTGCCAGCAGCCCGAGGGGGGCGACAGATACGCAGTATTTT
TRBJ2-3 | NA | NA | TRBV9 | CASSVDGGSTDTQYF | TGTGCCAGCAGCGTAGATGGAGGGAGTACAGATACGCAGTATTTT
TRBJ2-1 | NA | TRBD2 | TRBV7-9 | CASSLVLAGNEQFF | TGTGCCAGCAGCTTAGTTCTAGCGGGCAATGAGCAGTTCTTC
TRBJ1-3 | NA | TRBD1 | TRBV2 | CASSDLGQPGNTIYF | TGTGCCAGCAGTGATTTGGGACAGCCTGGAAACACCATATATTTT
TRBJ2-7 | NA | NA | TRBV18 | CASSPRGGSYEQYF | TGTGCCAGCTCACCTCGGGGTGGCTCCTACGAGCAGTACTTC
TRBJ2-1 | NA | NA | TRBV6-6 | CASKGRDFLANEQFF | TGTGCCAGCAAGGGACGGGACTTCTTGGCCAATGAGCAGTTCTTC
TRBJ2-2 | NA | NA | TRBV6-4 | CASSALSNSGELFF | TGTGCCAGCAGCGCGCTCTCAAATTCGGGGGAGCTGTTTTTT
TRBJ2-7 | NA | NA | TRBV5-4 | CASSLEATHCRDEQYF | TGTGCCAGCAGCTTGGAGGCAACCCATTGCCGGGACGAGCAGTACTTC
TRBJ1-1 | NA | NA | TRBV18 | CASSPRRTDTEAFF | TGTGCCAGCTCACCACGGCGAACAGACACTGAAGCTTTCTTT
TRBJ1-6 | NA | TRBD1 | TRBV5-1 | CASSLGTGGSYNSPLHF | TGCGCCAGCAGCTTGGGGACAGGGGGCTCCTATAATTCACCCCTCCACTTT
TRBJ2-2 | NA | NA | TRBV19 | CASSMGTGELFF | TGTGCCAGTAGTATGGGCACCGGGGAGCTGTTTTTT
TRBJ2-1 | many | TRBD2 | TRBV5-1 | CASSLFGGREGEQFF | TGCGCCAGCAGCTTGTTTGGCGGGAGGGAGGGTGAGCAGTTCTTC
TRBJ2-3 | NA | NA | TRBV7-2 | CASSPRSSTDTQYF | TGTGCCAGCAGCCCTCGCAGCAGCACAGATACGCAGTATTTT
TRBJ1-2 | NA | TRBD1 | TRBV5-1 | CASSLEVGTDYGYTF | TGCGCCAGCAGCTTGGAAGTGGGGACAGACTATGGCTACACCTTC
TRBJ2-3 | NA | TRBD2 | TRBV10-2 | CASSDPRGGDTQYF | TGCGCCAGCAGTGACCCCCGGGGGGGAGATACGCAGTATTTT
TRBJ2-7 | NA | NA | TRBV30 | CAWTGREVYEQYF | TGTGCCTGGACGGGACGAGAGGTCTACGAGCAGTACTTC
TRBJ1-4 | NA | NA | TRBV29-1 | CSVLVGGGEKLFF | TGCAGCGTTTTAGTAGGGGGAGGTGAAAAACTGTTTTTT
TRBJ1-3 | few | NA | TRBV5-1 | CASSERSGNTIYF | TGCGCCAGCAGCGAACGCTCTGGAAACACCATATATTTT
TRBJ2-7 | NA | NA | TRBV12-2 | CAILRDSAYEQYF | TGTGCAATTTTAAGGGACTCGGCCTACGAGCAGTACTTC
TRBJ2-3 | NA | TRBD2 | TRBV16 | CASRAGFGTDTQYF | TGTGCCAGCAGAGCGGGATTCGGCACAGATACGCAGTATTTT
TRBJ2-7 | NA | NA | TRBV14 | CASSSAGTLDYEQYF | TGTGCCAGCAGCTCTGCCGGGACTCTGGACTACGAGCAGTACTTC
TRBJ2-5 | NA | NA | TRBV2 | CASRDDQETQYF | TGTGCCAGTCGGGACGACCAAGAGACCCAGTACTTC
TRBJ2-7 | NA | TRBD2 | TRBV18 | CASSPAGAQRVGEQYF | TGTGCCAGCTCACCGGCGGGAGCCCAAAGGGTAGGGGAGCAGTACTTC
TRBJ1-2 | NA | NA | TRBV6-5 | CASTADGRAYGYTF | TGTGCCAGCACCGCGGACGGGCGAGCTTATGGCTACACCTTC
TRBJ2-6 | NA | NA | TRBV5-6 | CASSLDTTGANVLTF | TGTGCCAGCAGCTTGGATACAACTGGGGCCAACGTCCTGACTTTC
TRBJ2-2 | NA | TRBD1 | TRBV7-6 | CASSLLGQGANTGELFF | TGTGCCAGCAGCCTACTTGGACAGGGGGCGAACACCGGGGAGCTGTTTTTT
TRBJ1-1 | NA | TRBD1 | TRBV10-3 | CAIRVGGQGTGEAFF | TGTGCCATCAGGGTAGGGGGACAGGGAACAGGTGAAGCTTTCTTT
TRBJ1-3 | NA | NA | TRBV7-6 | CASSLGGSLGNTIYF | TGTGCCAGCAGCTTAGGAGGCAGCCTTGGAAACACCATATATTTT
TRBJ2-3 | NA | TRBD2 | TRBV2 | CASSGLAGSDTQYF | TGTGCCAGCAGCGGACTAGCGGGATCAGATACGCAGTATTTT
TRBJ1-2 | NA | TRBD1 | TRBV27 | CASRPPGQSYGYTF | TGTGCCAGCAGGCCTCCGGGACAGAGCTATGGCTACACCTTC
TRBJ1-6 | NA | NA | TRBV30 | CAWNPSPQGSSPLHF | TGTGCCTGGAATCCTTCCCCCCAGGGTAGTTCACCCCTCCACTTT
TRBJ2-7 | NA | TRBD1 | TRBV6-1 | CASQLLPGQYYEQYF | TGTGCCAGCCAATTACTTCCGGGACAGTACTACGAGCAGTACTTC
TRBJ2-2 | NA | TRBD2 | TRBV7-2 | CASSLVRGAGGELFF | TGTGCCAGCAGCTTAGTGCGGGGGGCTGGCGGGGAGCTGTTTTTT
TRBJ1-5 | NA | TRBD1 | TRBV27 | CASRTTGQSYSNQPQHF | TGTGCCAGCAGAACCACGGGACAGAGCTATAGCAATCAGCCCCAGCATTTT
TRBJ1-6 | NA | NA | TRBV6-6 | CASRTTESPLHF | TGTGCCAGCAGGACTACAGAGTCACCCCTCCACTTT
TRBJ2-7 | NA | NA | TRBV5-4 | CASSVQGRFYEQYF | TGTGCCAGCAGCGTACAGGGGAGGTTCTACGAGCAGTACTTC
TRBJ1-5 | NA | NA | TRBV19 | CASSGTVNQPQHF | TGTGCCAGTAGTGGGACGGTCAATCAGCCCCAGCATTTT
TRBJ1-1 | NA | TRBD1 | TRBV18 | CASSPLDRIWNTEAFF | TGTGCCAGCTCACCACTGGACAGGATTTGGAACACTGAAGCTTTCTTT